Below are 10 T cell receptor beta chains sequenced from a single sample in a study of tumor-infiltrating lymphocytes in primary liver carcinoma. Both RNA and DNA were isolated together from around 20-30 mg of bulk tissue that had not been sorted. From about 530 ng total RNA, TCR beta cDNA was generated with a primer in the constant region. It was through three nested multiplex PCR rounds of slightly modified ARM-PCR that TCR beta libraries arose. TRBV1-TRBV30 forward primers and a C-beta reverse primer were used in the first two PCR rounds, which each ran for about 9 cycles. TCRdb re-called the multiplex PCR reads through MiXCR, storing one row per CDR3 protein. Here the sample spans 40,000 to 60,000 distinct CDR3 sequences, less than 75% being singletons. The sequencing sample was made of liver tumor tissue from sampling region 5. This sample's subset: tumor region T5, tumor centre. The receptor source for this set is a man between 35 and 55 years old with primary liver carcinoma and hepatitis B virus infection.

Points on this clonotype: This CDR3 fails to terminate in the conserved phenylalanine or tryptophan, so it likely reflects a read error. This chain uses TRBV4-2 with TRBJ2-7; 13 bases fit TRBD2. Germline V CDR1 and CDR2: LGHNA, YNFKEQ. V lost 10 bases to trimming and J lost 1 base; unmatched junction nucleotides: 13. CDR3 length equals 17 residues. The CDR3 loop reads CATTGLAGVHKSYEQYH. CDR3 DNA: TGTGCCACTACTGGACTAGCGGGAGTTCATAAGTCCTACGAGCAGTACCAC.

In this sample, this clonotype turned up many times. The V and J genes are TRBV7-8 and TRBJ1-1; 7 bases match TRBD1. CDR1 is SGHVS and CDR2 is FQNEAQ in the germline V gene. This CDR3 contains 16 residues. The J segment lost 0 bases and the V segment lost 5 bases, leaving 9 bases of the junction unmatched. The CDR3 DNA follows: TGTGCCAGCAGCCCACGAGCAGGGGGAATGAACACTGAAGCTTTCTTT. Translated: CASSPRAGGMNTEAFF.

Regarding this clonotype: One end of the junction is discordant with germline, which a read error may explain. The chain couples TRBV5-8 to TRBJ1-1; TRBD1 aligns across 8 bases. The CDR3 spans 14 residues. The germline V gene has CDR1 SGHTS and CDR2 YDEGEE. The CDR3 nucleotides are TGTGCCAGCAGTTTTGGACAGGGATTTGTTGAAGCTCTCTTT. Its protein product is CASSFGQGFVEALF.

Concerning this clonotype: The germline gene is not matched at one end of the junction; a read error may be the cause. The DNA of the CDR3 is TGCGCGAGCAGCCAAGATATCGCAGGGTGGCAGCCCCAGCTTTTT. The encoded protein is CASSQDIAGWQPQLF. The chain recombines TRBV4-1 with TRBJ1-5; weak D call: TRBD1 (5 bases). Per germline, CDR1 MGHRA and CDR2 YSYEKL. The CDR3 is made up of 15 amino acids.

Remarks on this clonotype: One end of the junction varies from germline; a read error may be responsible. V gene TRBV28 combines with J gene TRBJ2-7, with D uncertain. Germline values: CDR1 MDHEN, CDR2 SYDVKM. The CDR3 totals 15 residues. In nucleotides, the CDR3 is TGTGCCAGTAGTTTCCAGCTAGGCGCGTCAGACCAGCAGTACTTC. Amino acid sequence: CASSFQLGASDQQYF.

This clonotype was recorded many times. The chain joins TRBV12-3 or TRBV12-4 to TRBJ2-7; 8 bases match TRBD1. The CDR3 has 15 amino acids. V shed 6 bases, J shed 7 bases, and the junction held 14 bases outside the gene matches. The CDR3 coding sequence is TGTGCCAGCAGAAGCACGAGCCAGGGGGCGAGGGAGCAGTACTTC. Translation: CASRSTSQGAREQYF.

About this clonotype itself: Compared with germline, one end of the junction differs, possibly owing to a read error. J is TRBJ2-7 and V is TRBV28, with 7 bases lining up with TRBD1. The CDR3 length is 14 residues. Germline V gene data show CDR1 as MDHEN and CDR2 as SYDVKM. CDR3 DNA: TGTGCCAGCACCAACGGGGTAGGGGGCTACGAGCAATACTTC. It is translated as CASTNGVGGYEQYF.

On this clonotype itself: An end of the junction differs from the germline gene, which may be a read error. The gene calls are TRBV10-3 and TRBJ2-5; tentative D call: TRBD1 (5 bases). The CDR3 totals 15 residues. The V gene's germline CDR1 is ENHRY and CDR2 SYGVKD. This CDR3 reads CAISELDMGRRTQYF. For the CDR3, the DNA is TGTGCCATTAGTGAGCTGGACATGGGGCGTCGGACCCAGTACTTC.

Comments on this clonotype: Just one base apart from a much larger clone, this may be a read error. J is TRBJ1-5 and V is TRBV28, with D perhaps TRBD1 (6 bases). With 6 bases removed from V and 6 bases from J, the gap between germline ends came to 15 bases. Germline CDR1 and CDR2: MDHEN and SYDVKM. This CDR3 is 14 amino acids long. This chain's CDR3 is CASSQGTTGQPQHF. Written as DNA, the CDR3 is TGTGCCAGCAGCCAAGGGACAACGGGTCAGCCCCAGCATTTT.

This clonotype appeared a few times. The chain has TRBV20-1 and TRBJ2-1; D is possibly TRBD1 (5 bases). The ends were cut back, 6 bases at V and 8 bases at J, with 20 bases in the middle. The CDR3 runs 14 residues. In germline, CDR1 is DFQATT, CDR2 SNEGSKA (reference sequence). In DNA form, the CDR3 reads TGCAGTGCGTGGGGCGACGAGGTCGGCCATGAGCAGTTCTTC. Encoded protein: CSAWGDEVGHEQFF.